This T cell receptor (beta chain) was identified during a study of Graves' ophthalmopathy and Graves' hyperthyroidism (dated by TCRdb to 2017 to 2018). For the wider study: Peripheral blood was collected at initial diagnosis, before any treatment. In a handful of hyperthyroidism patients, the T-cell repertoire of thyroid tissue was compared with the T-cell repertoire of blood. TCR beta repertoire signatures were used to distinguish Graves' ophthalmopathy from Graves' hyperthyroidism and to predict progression to ophthalmopathy. To explore V-J signatures that separate ophthalmopathy from hyperthyroidism, a discovery set of approximately 100 patients was enrolled, consisting of about 45 with ophthalmopathy and roughly 60 with stable hyperthyroidism. An independent validation cohort was composed of fewer than 20 hyperthyroidism patients and over 15 patients who later progressed from hyperthyroidism to ophthalmopathy. Following sample collection, hyperthyroidism patients were given methimazole at a starting dose of 30 mg daily, and ophthalmopathy patients were given high-dose intravenous methylprednisolone. In total, approximately 130 blood samples were TCR-sequenced: some 43 ophthalmopathy, about 75 hyperthyroidism and roughly 17 hyperthyroidism-to-ophthalmopathy patients. The 100 or so discovery patients were divided at random into training and test sets in a 7:3 ratio. The research as a whole found: In validation, the model predicted ophthalmopathy progression with roughly 68% sensitivity and 72.22% specificity; some 13 predicted patients were CT-confirmed with GO in a median of about 7.1 months. No statistical method was used to set the sample size in advance, and the investigators knew which group each participant was assigned to. In cross-validation, the 13-signature model distinguished ophthalmopathy from stable hyperthyroidism with 85% to 90% sensitivity and almost 83% specificity, and in the test set the corresponding values were 80% and 75%. Among expanded thyroid clonotypes with frequency above 0.001, most also showed up in blood, which suggests that blood repertoires may reflect the thyroid immune response.

Including cysteine and phenylalanine, the CDR3 has 13 amino acids. Only the CDR3 portion is preserved as DNA: 39 bases, with reading frame beginning at the first base. CDR1 MDHEN and CDR2 SYDVKM were looked up in the germline V gene. Trimming at the junction amounts to 7 bases on V and 4 bases on J, and the germline ends lie 11 bases apart. Patients with ophthalmopathy had moderately to severely active disease, with a Clinical Activity Score of 3 or more, a NOSPECS grade of 4 or more, and a disease duration of less than 3 months. Patients with other autoimmune diseases, uncontrolled infections, pregnancy or lactation were excluded from the study. Diagnosis relied on clinical symptoms, serum thyroxine, TRAb, thyroid ultrasound and orbital computed tomography. Using Ficoll-Paque density gradient centrifugation, PBMCs were isolated from less than 13 ml of fresh peripheral blood. Total RNA was extracted using Trizol reagent, and RNA quality was checked on an Agilent 2100 Bioanalyzer.

TCR beta CDR3 regions were amplified from RNA transcripts for repertoire sequencing. The first round of RT-PCR was done with HTBI primers and the Qiagen OneStep RT-PCR kit, and was followed by a second round of multiplex PCR, then size selection and purification. Sequencing of the libraries was carried out on an Illumina HiSeq2000 in paired-end mode with 100 bp reads. For the original study's pipeline: SOAPnuke was used to process the reads, throwing out any read that had adapters, had uncalled bases, had a mean Phred below 15, or lacked an exact constant-primer or identifier match. COPE v1.2.5 was used to merge the high-quality paired reads. Each unique nucleotide sequence was defined as a clonotype, and clonotypes were aligned to IMGT TRB V, D and J references with MiTCR v1.1. The analysis was limited to V-J combinations with a frequency above 0.0001, which together covered around 99% of the repertoires. A TCR clonal expansion and chaos score per V-J combination was defined as the ratio of F50 clonal expansion to chaos observed in the TCRdist matrix. Features were reduced by Welch's t-statistics and random forest to over ten V-J combinations, which fed a naive Bayes classifier. The similarity between thyroid and blood repertoires was quantified using the Morisita-Horn index. TCRdb handled the public reads itself, with Q25 trimming in fastp and clone calling in MiXCR, and kept productive beta chains. Every distinct CDR3 protein forms one entry, paired with its most common genes and DNA. The authors' filters were not applied to this entry. Counted in this sample were hundreds of thousands of distinct CDR3 sequences; roughly an eighth of them appeared once. 8% to 10% of the sample comes from the top ten.

This clonotype occurred a few times. Its antigen is not yet known. No quality values exist for individual bases; no much larger clone is one base distant. The rearrangement joined TRBV28 to TRBJ1-5; the D gene assignment is ambiguous. This clonotype was obtained from a woman aged 30 to 39 with Graves' ophthalmopathy. Donor details come from another sample of the same person, matched by shared clones. Sequencing was done on a sample of blood. The CDR3 protein is CASITGGNQPQHF. The DNA sequence reads TGTGCCAGCATCACGGGAGGGAATCAGCCCCAGCATTTT. The reference TRBV28 and TRBJ1-5 proteins fill in what lies around the CDR3, so the full variable domain reads DVKVTQSSRYLVKRTGEKVFLECVQDMDHENMFWYRQDPGLGLRLIYFSYDVKMKEKGDIPEGYSVSREKKERFSLILESASTNQTSMYLCASITGGNQPQHFGDGTRLSIL.